This entry lists 9 T cell receptor beta chains sequenced from one sample in a study of blood T cell repertoires in COVID-19. Assay used: immunoSEQ multiplex PCR; TCRdb lists only in-frame clones, some missing. The table records some 120,000 clones, 75% to 95% of them present only once. The specimen sequenced was peripheral blood. All receptors come from a human donor with active COVID-19. The donor label of this sample is uncertain.

The chain uses TRBV4-3 and TRBJ2-7; possible D gene TRBD1, 5 bases. Germline loops: CDR1 LGHNA, CDR2 YSLEER. V was pared by 3 bases and J by 0 bases, with 12 bases between. The CDR3 has 15 amino acids. CDR3 nucleotides: TGCGCCAGCAGCCAGAACAGGTACTTCTCCTACGAGCAGTACTTC. The encoded protein is CASSQNRYFSYEQYF.

The chain joins TRBV3-1 (or the pseudogene TRBV3-2) to TRBJ2-7, with 10 bases aligning to TRBD2. The CDR3 length is 18 residues. Per germline, CDR1 LGHDT and CDR2 YNNKEL (reference sequence). The V segment lost 0 bases and the J segment 3 bases; nucleotides outside the gene matches: 11. CDR3 region: CASSQDFGLAGEIYEQYF. The CDR3 coding sequence is TGTGCCAGCAGCCAAGATTTCGGGCTAGCGGGAGAAATCTACGAGCAGTACTTC.

The chain recombines TRBV2 with TRBJ2-7, with D perhaps matching TRBD2 (6 bases). The CDR3 totals 14 residues. V was shortened by 5 bases and J by 4 bases, with 15 bases between the two germline ends. Per germline, CDR1 SNHLY and CDR2 FYNNEI. CDR3 protein: CASSPQRVPYEQYF. DNA for the CDR3: TGTGCCAGCAGTCCGCAGCGGGTCCCTTACGAGCAGTACTTC. The variable domain in full, completed from reference TRBV2 and TRBJ2-7, reads EPEVTQTPSHQVTQMGQEVILRCVPISNHLYFYWYRQILGQKVEFLVSFYNNEISEKSEIFDDQFSVERPDGSNFTLKIRSTKLEDSAMYFCASSPQRVPYEQYFGPGTRLTVT.

This clone appeared once. V usage is TRBV20-1 and J usage is TRBJ2-7; D is ambiguous. V was clipped by 6 bases and J by 6 bases, with 12 bases between them. Germline CDR1 is DFQATT and CDR2 is SNEGSKA (reference sequence). This CDR3 spans 11 amino acids. The CDR3 nucleotides are TGCAGTGCGAGCCTTTATGGCGAGCAGTACTTC. Protein sequence: CSASLYGEQYF.

The chain carries TRBV19 and TRBJ2-7, with TRBD1 matching over 9 bases. The CDR3 loop spans 13 amino acids. V lost 6 bases, J lost 2 bases, and 2 bases stayed unmatched. CDR1 LNHDA and CDR2 SQIVND come from the germline V gene (reference sequence). CDR3 nucleotides: TGTGCCAGTAGACAGGGGGCGACCTACGAGCAGTACTTC. Protein product: CASRQGATYEQYF.

The chain is built from TRBV4-3 and TRBJ1-6, with a weak D call TRBD1 (5 bases). V gave up 1 base and J gave up 0 bases, with 10 bases separating them. The CDR3 has 17 amino acids. The germline CDR1 and CDR2 sequences are LGHNA and YSLEER. CDR3 nucleotide sequence: TGCGCCAGCAGCCAAGTTCGGGGGAGCTCCTATAATTCACCCCTCCACTTT. Protein: CASSQVRGSSYNSPLHF.

The genes are TRBV27 and TRBJ2-2; 14 nucleotides agree with TRBD2. The CDR3 is made up of 15 amino acids. Per the germline V gene, CDR1 is MNHEY and CDR2 is SMNVEV (reference sequence). Germline trimming cut 5 bases from V and 6 bases from J; bases unmatched to any gene: 2. In DNA form, the CDR3 reads TGTGCCAGCAGTACGACTAGCGGGGGGGCCGGGGAGCTGTTTTTT. Residues: CASSTTSGGAGELFF.

V gene TRBV18 combines with J gene TRBJ1-2; D is possibly TRBD1 (5 bases). V shed 6 bases and J shed 8 bases, with 13 bases lying between them. CDR3 size: 12 residues. CDR1 and CDR2 from the germline V gene are KGHSH and LQKENI. CDR3 coding DNA: TGTGCCAGCTCTCAACAGGCGCGAGGCTACACCTTC. Translated, it gives CASSQQARGYTF.

This clone has just a few counts. The chain links TRBV6-5 to TRBJ2-1, with no clear D. Germline V CDR1 and CDR2: MNHEY, SVGAGI. This CDR3 spans 13 amino acids. V lost 6 bases and J 4 bases, leaving 10 bases between the germline ends. CDR3 DNA sequence: TGTGCCAGCAGCACCCATCGGTACAATGAGCAGTTCTTC. It encodes CASSTHRYNEQFF.